These 31 T cell receptor beta chains originate from one sample sequenced in a study of radiation and T cells in renal cell carcinoma. The time point: blood 2 weeks post-SBRT. This sample's treatment: 15 Gy SBRT to primary tumor, nephrectomy 4 weeks later. Data came from immunoSEQ multiplex PCR; TCRdb stores just in-frame clones and leaves some out. The sample comprises around 80,000 clones, around 76% of which are singletons, and approximately 6.4% rests with the top ten. Here the sequenced sample was blood, taken from a patient whose treatment included radiotherapy and nephrectomy. The receptors originated from a man aged 55 to 69 with renal cell carcinoma.

This chain joins TRBV4-3 and TRBJ1-1, with 7 positions matching TRBD1. There are 16 residues in the CDR3. Germline CDR1 is LGHNA and CDR2 is YSLEER. V lost 4 bases, J lost 1 base, and 9 bases stayed unmatched. Here the CDR3 DNA reads TGCGCCAGCAGCCCGGACAGGACGGTGGAGAACACTGAAGCTTTCTTT. This codes for CASSPDRTVENTEAFF.

The rearrangement uses TRBV27 and TRBJ2-7, with a possible D match to TRBD1 (5 bases). Looked up from germline, CDR1 is MNHEY and CDR2 is SMNVEV (reference sequence). The CDR3 is 14 residues long. V was cut by 0 bases and J by 2 bases, with 8 bases left in between. This CDR3 is CASSLSMTAYEQYF. For the CDR3, the DNA is TGTGCCAGCAGTTTATCAATGACAGCCTACGAGCAGTACTTC.

This chain uses TRBV4-3 with TRBJ2-5, with D maybe TRBD2 (5 bases). The germline CDR1 and CDR2 sequences are LGHNA and YSLEER. The CDR3 is 13 amino acids. With 0 bases removed from V and 6 bases from J, the gap between germline ends came to 8 bases. The DNA for the CDR3 is TGCGCCAGCAGCCAAGATTCCGGGAAGACCCAGTACTTC. This gives the protein CASSQDSGKTQYF.

The chain joins TRBV5-1 to TRBJ2-5; 9 positions match TRBD2. With V trimmed by 4 bases and J by 8 bases, 9 bases remained unmatched. The CDR3 spans 14 residues. Germline CDR1 SGHRS, CDR2 YFSETQ. The CDR3 DNA follows: TGCGCCAGCAGCCCCGGCGGGAGGGCGGTCACCCAGTACTTC. It codes for CASSPGGRAVTQYF.

The chain carries TRBV15 and TRBJ2-7; either TRBD1 or TRBD2 may supply D (5 bases each). This CDR3 region has 15 residues. The V end lost 0 bases, the J end lost 3 bases, and 12 bases lay between the germline ends. Germline CDR1 and CDR2: LNHNV and YYDKDF (reference sequence). CDR3 DNA sequence: TGTGCCACCAGCAGAGATGCCGGGGACCACTACGAGCAGTACTTC. It encodes CATSRDAGDHYEQYF.

This clone was detected a few times. The rearrangement links TRBV29-1 to TRBJ1-1, with D unclear. This CDR3 region has 13 residues. The germline V gene encodes CDR1 SQVTM and CDR2 ANQGSEA. Trimming removed 8 bases at V and 1 base at J, with 14 bases between. The CDR3 protein is CSILRWGNTEAFF. The DNA for the CDR3 is TGCAGCATTTTGCGGTGGGGGAACACTGAAGCTTTCTTT.

Remarks on this clone: Mismatch with germline at one junction end may stem from a read error. The chain has TRBV4-3 and TRBJ2-1, with TRBD1 identical over 8 bases. CDR1 LGHNA and CDR2 YSLEER come from the germline V gene. The CDR3 totals 13 residues. Here the CDR3 DNA reads TGCGCCAGCAGCCACACCGGACAGGGACCTCGGGTCTTC. It translates to CASSHTGQGPRVF.

This chain links TRBV27 with TRBJ1-1; D is undetermined. The CDR3 spans 14 residues. CDR1 MNHEY and CDR2 SMNVEV come from the germline V gene (reference sequence). Trimming removed 6 bases from V and 8 bases from J, with 19 bases in between. The DNA for the CDR3 is TGTGCCAGCAGCAAAGATAACTGGCCATCGGAAGCTTTCTTT. Encoded protein: CASSKDNWPSEAFF.

This chain connects TRBV9 to TRBJ1-1; the D is unclear. Between the trimmed V and J ends, which lost 0 bases and 1 base, there was a span of 13 bases. This CDR3 contains 16 residues. CDR1 and CDR2 from the germline V gene are SGDLS and YYNGEE. CDR3 DNA sequence: TGTGCCAGCAGCGTAGACGTTTCAGTAGCGAACACTGAAGCTTTCTTT. Translated: CASSVDVSVANTEAFF. The full variable domain, rest sourced from reference TRBV9 and TRBJ1-1, is DSGVTQTPKHLITATGQRVTLRCSPRSGDLSVYWYQQSLDQGLQFLIQYYNGEERAKGNILERFSAQQFPDLHSELNLSSLELGDSALYFCASSVDVSVANTEAFFGQGTRLTVV.

The J gene is TRBJ1-1, the V gene TRBV4-2; 7 positions match TRBD1. The V gene's germline CDR1 is LGHNA and CDR2 YNFKEQ. J gave up 1 base and V 0 bases, and 5 bases lay outside the gene matches. The CDR3 is 16 amino acids. The CDR3 nucleotides are TGTGCCAGCAGCCAAGAACTAACAGGGGCGAACACTGAAGCTTTCTTT. Translating it yields CASSQELTGANTEAFF.

The rearrangement uses TRBV2 and TRBJ2-5; D possibly corresponds to TRBD2 (5 bases). The CDR3 has 14 amino acids. The V and J ends lost 3 bases and 4 bases respectively, with 12 bases between them. Germline CDR1 reads SNHLY; CDR2 reads FYNNEI. The DNA of the CDR3 is TGTGCCAGCAGTGACCCGGGGATCGGAGAGACCCAGTACTTC. Translated, it gives CASSDPGIGETQYF.

The CDR3 sequence is CASRGLAGASRRQDTQYF. The CDR3 bases are TGTGCCAGCAGGGGACTAGCGGGAGCTAGTCGACGGCAGGATACGCAGTATTTT. This rearrangement joins TRBV2 to TRBJ2-3; 14 nucleotides align to TRBD2. Germline CDR1 reads SNHLY; CDR2 reads FYNNEI. V shed 6 bases and J 6 bases; nucleotides not matched to a gene: 14. The CDR3 loop spans 18 amino acids.

The gene calls are TRBV7-9 and TRBJ1-2; 8 positions match TRBD1. The CDR3 runs to 18 residues. Trimming cost V 1 base and J 8 bases; bases outside gene matches: 18. Germline CDR1 and CDR2: SEHNR and FQNEAQ (reference sequence). The CDR3 DNA is TGTGCCAGCAGCTTAGACGAGCGCTACTCGGGACAGGCCATCGGCTACACCTTC. Translation gives CASSLDERYSGQAIGYTF.

This sequence joins TRBV5-1 and TRBJ2-7; tentatively, D is TRBD2 (5 bases). V lost 4 bases and J 1 base, leaving 15 bases between the germline ends. CDR3 length: 15 residues. Germline V CDR1 and CDR2: SGHRS, YFSETQ. In DNA form, the CDR3 reads TGCGCCAGCAGCCTCGGACCAGCGGAGTCCTACGAGCAGTACTTC. Translation: CASSLGPAESYEQYF.

The gene calls are TRBV9 and TRBJ2-5; the match to TRBD1 covers 8 bases. Germline CDR1 is SGDLS and CDR2 is YYNGEE. V was pared by 4 bases and J by 5 bases, with 10 bases of the junction left unmatched. The CDR3 covers 15 residues. CDR3 DNA sequence: TGTGCCAGCAGCTCCCAGGACAGGGTTTGGGAGACCCAGTACTTC. Translation gives CASSSQDRVWETQYF.

This chain connects TRBV29-1 to TRBJ2-7; TRBD2 is a possible D gene (6 bases). V lost 4 bases, J lost 7 bases, and 14 bases lay in between. The CDR3 contains 12 residues. The germline V gene encodes CDR1 SQVTM and CDR2 ANQGSEA. CDR3 sequence: CSVVAGSGEQYF. The DNA of the CDR3 is TGCAGCGTTGTAGCCGGGAGCGGTGAGCAGTACTTC.

Judged by abundance, this clone is medium-sized. CDR3 residues: CASSLTDGTSSNQPQHF. CDR3 bases: TGTGCCAGCAGCCTGACGGACGGGACGAGTAGCAATCAGCCCCAGCATTTT. The rearrangement joins TRBV9 to TRBJ1-5; the D gene is possibly TRBD1 (5 bases). V was cut by 4 bases and J by 0 bases, with 17 bases left in between. The CDR3 contains 17 residues. The germline gives CDR1 SGDLS, CDR2 YYNGEE. The entire variable domain, with the rest obtained from reference TRBV9 and TRBJ1-5, is as follows: DSGVTQTPKHLITATGQRVTLRCSPRSGDLSVYWYQQSLDQGLQFLIQYYNGEERAKGNILERFSAQQFPDLHSELNLSSLELGDSALYFCASSLTDGTSSNQPQHFGDGTRLSIL.

The chain carries TRBV4-2 and TRBJ1-2; no definite D call. Deletions cut 0 bases from V and 3 bases from J, with 8 bases between. The CDR3 is 14 residues long. Germline V gene sequence: CDR1 LGHNA, CDR2 YNFKEQ. The CDR3 loop is CASSQDGEHYGYTF. Here the CDR3 DNA reads TGTGCCAGCAGCCAAGATGGGGAACACTATGGCTACACCTTC.

The chain links TRBV9 to TRBJ2-1; 10 bases line up with TRBD2. Germline assignment: CDR1 SGDLS and CDR2 YYNGEE. This CDR3 region has 14 residues. V dropped 1 base and J dropped 8; count of bases not matched to a gene: 3. The chain's CDR3 is CASSVRTSGHEQFF. The CDR3 DNA reads TGTGCCAGCAGCGTACGGACTAGCGGCCATGAGCAGTTCTTC.

The chain is built from TRBV19 and TRBJ1-2, with D possibly TRBD1 on 6 matching bases. The CDR3 loop spans 15 amino acids. Germline-derived CDR1 and CDR2 are LNHDA and SQIVND (reference sequence). Trimming left V 3 bases short and J 4 bases short, with 15 bases between. CDR3 coding DNA: TGTGCCAGTAGTATGGGACAACCTGGAGGCTATGGCTACACCTTC. It codes for CASSMGQPGGYGYTF.

This chain connects TRBV5-4 to TRBJ2-3; D is uncertain. This CDR3 has 12 residues. V gave up 4 bases and J gave up 5 bases, with 8 bases separating them. Germline V CDR1 and CDR2: SGHNT, YYREEE (reference sequence). The CDR3 protein is CASSADLDTQYF. CDR3 sequence (DNA): TGTGCCAGCAGCGCAGACCTAGATACGCAGTATTTT.

The chain employs TRBV19 and TRBJ1-2; D ambiguous. The germline V gene has CDR1 LNHDA and CDR2 SQIVND (reference sequence). V was cut by 1 base and J by 1 base, with 10 bases left in between. This CDR3 region has 15 residues. CDR3 amino acids: CASSIVPTDNYGYTF. Written as DNA, the CDR3 is TGTGCCAGTAGTATAGTCCCTACAGATAACTATGGCTACACCTTC.

The chain has TRBV10-2 and TRBJ1-5; unclear D gene. V lost 2 bases to trimming and J lost 0 bases, with 5 bases between them. Looked up from germline, CDR1 is WSHSY and CDR2 is SAAADI. This CDR3 is 14 amino acids long. The CDR3 DNA reads as TGCGCCAGCAGTGAGGGTTTTAGCAATCAGCCCCAGCATTTT. This sequence encodes CASSEGFSNQPQHF.

This clone was seen a few times. The V gene is TRBV7-2, the J gene TRBJ1-2; 9 positions agree with TRBD1. Germline trimming cut 5 bases from V and 0 bases from J; bases unmatched to any gene: 7. The CDR3 sequence is 16 residues long. Germline assignment: CDR1 SGHTA and CDR2 FQGNSA. CDR3 region: CASSQGGQGANYGYTF. CDR3 nucleotide sequence: TGTGCCAGCAGCCAAGGGGGACAGGGAGCTAACTATGGCTACACCTTC.

As DNA, the CDR3 is TGTGCCAGTAGTATTTGGGACAGGGGGGAGACCAATGAGCAGTTCTTC. Amino acid sequence: CASSIWDRGETNEQFF. The V and J genes are TRBV19 and TRBJ2-1; TRBD1 agrees at 11 bases. The CDR3 length is 16 residues. Germline trimming cut 3 bases from V and 6 bases from J; bases unmatched to any gene: 7. In germline, CDR1 is LNHDA, CDR2 SQIVND (reference sequence).

This CDR3 is CASSAPDRGRTEAFF. CDR3 coding DNA: TGTGCCAGCAGTGCCCCAGACAGGGGGCGTACTGAAGCTTTCTTT. The chain uses TRBV6-1 and TRBJ1-1; TRBD1 agrees at 10 bases. The CDR3 spans 15 residues. After removal of 4 bases from V and 5 bases from J, the junction contained 7 bases not matched to a gene. Germline CDR1 reads MNHNS; CDR2 reads SASEGT.

J is TRBJ2-1 and V is TRBV11-3; 9 bases are a match to TRBD2. The V gene end was trimmed by 2 bases and the J gene end by 6 bases; junction bases not matched to a gene: 5. Per the germline V gene, CDR1 is SGHNT and CDR2 is YENEEA. The CDR3 contains 15 residues. The CDR3 sequence is CASSLRREGLNEQFF. The CDR3 DNA reads TGTGCCAGCAGCTTAAGGCGGGAGGGCCTCAATGAGCAGTTCTTC.

The chain has TRBV5-1 and TRBJ2-3; perhaps D is TRBD1 or TRBD2 (5 bases each). The V end was cut by 0 bases, the J end by 3 bases, with 14 bases between. The CDR3 consists of 16 residues. Germline loops: CDR1 SGHRS, CDR2 YFSETQ. Written as DNA, the CDR3 is TGCGCCAGCAGCTTGGAAGGGACGGACCATACAGATACGCAGTATTTT. It is translated as CASSLEGTDHTDTQYF.

The V gene is TRBV7-3, the J gene TRBJ2-5; perhaps D is TRBD1 or TRBD2 (6 bases each). Trimming cost V 5 bases and J 5 bases, with 15 bases left between them. The CDR3 runs to 14 residues. Germline CDR1 SGHTA, CDR2 FQGTGA. CDR3 in DNA: TGTGCCAGCAGCGAGGGGGACTCCCGGGAGACCCAGTACTTC. Amino acid sequence: CASSEGDSRETQYF.

The rearrangement joins TRBV5-4 to TRBJ2-7, with D perhaps TRBD1 or TRBD2 (5 bases each). Germline V gives CDR1 SGHNT, CDR2 YYREEE (reference sequence). Deletions cut 1 base from V and 10 bases from J, with 18 bases between. This CDR3 has 14 residues. The CDR3 nucleotides are TGTGCCAGCAGCTTGATAGCCCGGCTGGGGGACCAGTACTTC. It is translated as CASSLIARLGDQYF.

V usage is TRBV19 and J usage is TRBJ2-5; D is possibly TRBD1 (5 bases). The end of the DNA is better explained by TRBJ2-7, so the J call may be wrong. Germline V gene data show CDR1 as LNHDA and CDR2 as SQIVND (reference sequence). CDR3 length: 13 residues. CDR3 DNA: TGTGCCAGTAGTTTACAGGAAACCTACGAGCAGTACTTC. It translates to CASSLQETYEQYF.